The rows below give T cell receptor beta chains drawn from one sample of a study of blood T cell repertoires in COVID-19. TCRdb's copy holds only in-frame clones and misses some; the assay was immunoSEQ multiplex PCR. The sample yields about 140,000 clones, approximately 84% seen once. Material: peripheral blood. The origin of the receptors is a human donor in a cohort sampled during active COVID-19. The CDR3 runs from the conserved cysteine through the conserved F or W. The order of the fields is J gene, D gene, clone size, V gene, CDR3 DNA, CDR3 protein. A D gene is named only where the DNA matches it firmly. Clone size is not always given. Where it is, it says once, few, many or a class for expanded clones.

J: TRBJ2-5; D: TRBD2; size: .; V: TRBV6-5; DNA: TGTGCCAGTCGGGGTAGCGGGGTCCAAGAGACCCAGTACTTC; CDR3: CASRGSGVQETQYF
J: TRBJ1-2; D: TRBD1; size: .; V: TRBV2; DNA: TGTGCCAGCAGTACACCACAGGGGCAGGGGTATGGCTACACCTTC; CDR3: CASSTPQGQGYGYTF
J: TRBJ1-2; D: TRBD1; size: .; V: TRBV6-5; DNA: TGTGCCAGCAGTTACGGGGACAGGGCCTATGGCTACACCTTC; CDR3: CASSYGDRAYGYTF
J: TRBJ2-7; D: .; size: .; V: TRBV27; DNA: TGTGCCAGCAGCTCGATAAGATCGGCCTACGAGCAGTACTTC; CDR3: CASSSIRSAYEQYF
J: TRBJ1-2; D: .; size: .; V: TRBV2; DNA: TGTGCCAGCAATAGCGATTCTAACTATGGCTACACCTTC; CDR3: CASNSDSNYGYTF
J: TRBJ1-5; D: .; size: .; V: TRBV2; DNA: TGTGCCAGCATCGATGGACAGACTAGCAATCAGCCCCAGCATTTT; CDR3: CASIDGQTSNQPQHF
J: TRBJ2-7; D: .; size: .; V: TRBV5-1; DNA: TGCGCCAGCAGCTTGGCCTCGGGCTACGAGCAGTACTTC; CDR3: CASSLASGYEQYF
J: TRBJ1-5; D: TRBD1; size: .; V: TRBV4-2; DNA: TGTGCCAGCAGCCGCGACAGGGCGGTTCAGCCCCAGCATTTT; CDR3: CASSRDRAVQPQHF
J: TRBJ2-5; D: .; size: .; V: TRBV7-2; DNA: TGTGCCAGCAGCTTACTGTCGGCCCAGTACTTC; CDR3: CASSLLSAQYF
J: TRBJ1-4; D: .; size: .; V: TRBV7-8; DNA: TGTGCCAGCAGCTTAGTGCGGGTCAGTCGTCAAAATGAAAAACTGTTTTTT; CDR3: CASSLVRVSRQNEKLFF
J: TRBJ1-6; D: TRBD1; size: .; V: TRBV2; DNA: TGTGCCAGACCCTGTGTAACCTGGACAGGGAGCTCCTATAATTCACCCCTCCACTTT; CDR3: CARPCVTWTGSSYNSPLHF
J: TRBJ2-2; D: .; size: .; V: TRBV27; DNA: TGTGCCAGCAGTTCTCCCGGAGGCTTTCCACACACCGGGGAGCTGTTTTTT; CDR3: CASSSPGGFPHTGELFF
J: TRBJ2-5; D: TRBD1; size: .; V: TRBV28; DNA: TGTGCCAGCAGTATCCCGGGACAGGGGGTAGGAGAGACCCAGTACTTC; CDR3: CASSIPGQGVGETQYF
J: TRBJ1-4; D: .; size: .; V: TRBV9; DNA: TGTGCCAGCAGCGGAGGGGGTAGGTCGGAGAAACTGTTTTTT; CDR3: CASSGGGRSEKLFF
J: TRBJ2-6; D: .; size: once; V: TRBV7-2; DNA: TGTGCCAGCACCCTTCGGAGCGCTGGGGCCAACGTCCTGACTTTC; CDR3: CASTLRSAGANVLTF
J: TRBJ1-5; D: TRBD1; size: few; V: TRBV5-6; DNA: TGTGCCAGCAGCAGGGGGCCCAATCAGCCCCAGCATTTT; CDR3: CASSRGPNQPQHF
J: TRBJ2-2; D: .; size: .; V: TRBV12-5; DNA: TGTGCTAGTGGTCCTCTGACAGGCCGCCGTCCGAACACCGGGGAGCTGTTTTTT; CDR3: CASGPLTGRRPNTGELFF
J: TRBJ2-3; D: TRBD2; size: .; V: TRBV3-1/TRBV3-2; DNA: TGTGCCAGCAGCCAGGGGACTAGCGGGGGGCCGAGCTCCACAGATACGCAGTATTTT; CDR3: CASSQGTSGGPSSTDTQYF
J: TRBJ2-5; D: TRBD2; size: .; V: TRBV6-5; DNA: TGTGCCAGCGGAAGACTAGCGGCGGAGACCCAGTACTTC; CDR3: CASGRLAAETQYF
J: TRBJ2-1; D: .; size: .; V: TRBV2; DNA: TGTGCCAGCACCGGAGGAGGCAATGAGCAGTTCTTC; CDR3: CASTGGGNEQFF
J: TRBJ1-5; D: TRBD1; size: .; V: TRBV7-2; DNA: TGTGCCAGCAGCCAGACAGGGAACAATCAGCCCCAGCATTTT; CDR3: CASSQTGNNQPQHF
J: TRBJ2-1; D: TRBD1; size: .; V: TRBV6-1; DNA: TGTGCCAGCGGTGAGACAGGGCGGAATGAGCAGTTCTTC; CDR3: CASGETGRNEQFF
J: TRBJ2-6; D: TRBD2; size: .; V: TRBV2; DNA: TGTGCCAGCAGACTAGCGTTGGGGGCCAACGTCCTGACTTTC; CDR3: CASRLALGANVLTF
J: TRBJ1-3; D: .; size: few; V: TRBV21-1; DNA: TGTGCCAGCAGCAACGGTATGGACAGGGTCGATGGAAACACCATATATTTT; CDR3: CASSNGMDRVDGNTIYF
J: TRBJ2-1; D: TRBD1; size: few; V: TRBV5-6; DNA: TGTGCCAGCAGCTTGACAGGGGGCTACAATGAGCAGTTCTTC; CDR3: CASSLTGGYNEQFF
J: TRBJ2-3; D: .; size: .; V: TRBV5-8; DNA: TGTGCCAGCAGCTTGGACAGGGCAGATACGCAGTATTTT; CDR3: CASSLDRADTQYF
J: TRBJ2-1; D: TRBD2; size: .; V: TRBV5-1; DNA: TGCGCCAGCAGTTTAGCGGGGGGGCATAGTGAGCAGTTCTTC; CDR3: CASSLAGGHSEQFF
J: TRBJ1-6; D: TRBD1; size: few; V: TRBV14; DNA: TGTGCCAGCAGCCAGGACAGGGGGTTTTCACCCCTCCACTTT; CDR3: CASSQDRGFSPLHF
J: TRBJ2-1; D: .; size: .; V: TRBV18; DNA: TGTGCCAGCTCACCACCCAGCAATGAGCAGTTCTTC; CDR3: CASSPPSNEQFF
J: TRBJ2-3; D: TRBD2; size: .; V: TRBV6-5; DNA: TGTGCCAGCAGTCGGGGGGGCGGCACAGATACGCAGTATTTT; CDR3: CASSRGGGTDTQYF
J: TRBJ2-1; D: .; size: once; V: TRBV6-2/TRBV6-3; DNA: TGTGCCAGCAGTTACTTGAAAGACAACTCCTACAATGAGCAGTTCTTC; CDR3: CASSYLKDNSYNEQFF
J: TRBJ1-5; D: .; size: .; V: TRBV19; DNA: TGTGCCAGCGGCGCGGGGGAAGGGAGCAATCAGCCCCAGCATTTT; CDR3: CASGAGEGSNQPQHF
J: TRBJ1-4; D: .; size: .; V: TRBV5-6; DNA: TGTGCCAGCAGCTCCCGAGGGGGAATGTTTGCAACTAATGAAAAACTGTTTTTT; CDR3: CASSSRGGMFATNEKLFF
J: TRBJ2-3; D: .; size: .; V: TRBV5-6; DNA: TGTGCCAGCAGCTTTGTAAGTAGGGGCTCCACAGATACGCAGTATTTT; CDR3: CASSFVSRGSTDTQYF
J: TRBJ1-2; D: .; size: .; V: TRBV28; DNA: TGTGCCAGCAGTTGGGGACAATCCTATGGCTACACCTTC; CDR3: CASSWGQSYGYTF
J: TRBJ1-2; D: .; size: once; V: TRBV6-5; DNA: TGTGCCAGCAGTTACGCGGGGAACGGCTACACCTTC; CDR3: CASSYAGNGYTF
J: TRBJ2-1; D: TRBD1; size: few; V: TRBV9; DNA: TGTGCCAGCTCAGGGGGCGCCTGGGATGAGCAGTTCTTC; CDR3: CASSGGAWDEQFF
J: TRBJ2-5; D: TRBD1; size: .; V: TRBV18; DNA: TGTGCCAGCTCATCGCTGGACAGGGCCGAGACCCAGTACTTC; CDR3: CASSSLDRAETQYF
J: TRBJ2-2; D: .; size: .; V: TRBV19; DNA: TGTGCCAGTTCGGCCGGGGGGCCTCTTCCCGGGGAGCTGTTTTTT; CDR3: CASSAGGPLPGELFF
J: TRBJ1-2; D: .; size: few; V: TRBV5-6; DNA: TGTGCCAGCAGCTTGCGATCTGGGACACCTAACTATGGCTACACCTTC; CDR3: CASSLRSGTPNYGYTF
J: TRBJ2-5; D: .; size: few; V: TRBV6-1; DNA: TGTGCCAGCAGTGAGGGGGCAGGAAGGCAAGAGACCCAGTACTTC; CDR3: CASSEGAGRQETQYF
J: TRBJ1-4; D: .; size: .; V: TRBV5-1; DNA: TGCGCCAGCAGCTTGGCGACATCTAATGAAAAACTGTTTTTT; CDR3: CASSLATSNEKLFF
J: TRBJ1-1; D: TRBD1; size: once; V: TRBV29-1; DNA: TGCAGCGTTGGGCCCGACAGGGAAGGGGGCACTGAAGCTTTCTTT; CDR3: CSVGPDREGGTEAFF
J: TRBJ1-6; D: .; size: .; V: TRBV4-1; DNA: TGCGCCAGCAGCCAAGGAGGACAGACGGGATATAATTCACCCCTCCACTTT; CDR3: CASSQGGQTGYNSPLHF
J: TRBJ2-5; D: TRBD2; size: .; V: TRBV18; DNA: TGTGCCAGCTCGACGTCACTAGCGGAAGAGACCCAGTACTTC; CDR3: CASSTSLAEETQYF
J: TRBJ1-1; D: .; size: .; V: TRBV18; DNA: TGTGCCAGCTCTCCCGGGGGATCTGAAGCTTTCTTT; CDR3: CASSPGGSEAFF
J: TRBJ1-6; D: TRBD1; size: .; V: TRBV7-2; DNA: TGTGCCAGCAGCTTAATCGGGACAGAAAATTCACCCCTCCACTTT; CDR3: CASSLIGTENSPLHF
J: TRBJ2-5; D: TRBD1; size: .; V: TRBV19; DNA: TGTGCCAGTAGTAACAGGGGGGAGACCCAGTACTTC; CDR3: CASSNRGETQYF
J: TRBJ2-7; D: TRBD1; size: few; V: TRBV7-9; DNA: TGTGCCAGCAGCCTGGCAGCCGGACAGGGAAGAGTCGACGAGCAGTACTTC; CDR3: CASSLAAGQGRVDEQYF
J: TRBJ2-3; D: .; size: few; V: TRBV28; DNA: TGTGCCAGCAGTCTCGGGGCAGATACGCAGTATTTT; CDR3: CASSLGADTQYF